This T cell receptor beta chain derives from a study of T cell responses to AZD1222 COVID-19 vaccine. Overall study findings and caveats: Donors were mostly white British, more females; clonal diversity possibly underestimated. Baseline seropositivity occurred in only 5 or 6 AZD1222 recipients.

A word on this clone: Antigen specificity is unknown.

This CDR3 has 13 amino acids. Germline assignment: CDR1 SQVTM and CDR2 ANQGSEA. V gave up 3 bases and J gave up 3 bases, with 12 bases separating them. TCRdb keeps only in-frame clones here, not all; method: immunoSEQ multiplex PCR. The sample shows more than 100,000 clones, about 85% of them seen only once. The sequencing here drew on peripheral blood, taken on day 0 of AZD1222 vaccination. The V gene is TRBV29-1, the J gene TRBJ2-7; D possibly corresponds to TRBD1 (5 bases). This TCR derives from an adult in good health. This chain's CDR3 is CSVDGAGFYEQYF. DNA for the CDR3: TGCAGCGTTGATGGGGCAGGGTTCTACGAGCAGTACTTC.